Sequencing of this T cell receptor beta chain was carried out in a study of cytomegalovirus exposure and HLA in healthy donors. Study results and caveats: In a later analysis, several top co-occurrence clusters appeared linked to parvovirus B19, influenza, CMV and Epstein-Barr virus. Earlier analysis looked at TCR beta V segments, and most were productive about 90% or about 30% of the time.

In the PCR, 60 Vbeta and 13 Jbeta primers were used. Sequenced by immunoSEQ multiplex PCR; TCRdb stores in-frame clones only, minus some. The data contain approximately 130,000 clones, 80% to 85% of them singletons. This clone has a handful of counts. Antigen: not known. CDR3 length: 15 residues. Germline V CDR1 and CDR2: MGHDK, SYGVNS. V lost 6 bases, J lost 8 bases, and 10 bases stayed unmatched. The sample comprised PBMCs. This TCR derives from a boy younger than 18 in good health and CMV-seronegative. V is TRBV25-1 and J is TRBJ1-3, with 10 bases fitting TRBD1. This chain's CDR3 is CASRSQDRGKDTIYF. DNA for the CDR3: TGTGCCAGCAGGTCTCAGGACAGGGGGAAAGACACCATATATTTT.